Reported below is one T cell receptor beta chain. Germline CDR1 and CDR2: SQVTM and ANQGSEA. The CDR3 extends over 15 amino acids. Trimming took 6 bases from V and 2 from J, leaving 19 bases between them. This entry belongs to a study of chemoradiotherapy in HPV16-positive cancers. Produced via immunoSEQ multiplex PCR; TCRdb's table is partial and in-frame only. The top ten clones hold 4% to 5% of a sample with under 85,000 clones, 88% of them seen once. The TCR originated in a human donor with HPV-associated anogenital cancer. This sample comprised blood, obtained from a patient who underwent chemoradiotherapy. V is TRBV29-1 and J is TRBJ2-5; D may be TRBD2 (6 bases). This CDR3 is CSVLNRETPQETQYF. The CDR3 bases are TGCAGCGTCCTGAACCGGGAGACCCCTCAAGAGACCCAGTACTTC.